This TCR beta chain is from a study of blood T cell repertoires in COVID-19. Across the whole study: Spain, Italy and the United States supplied samples that represented acute and convalescent COVID-19.

V was shortened by 0 bases and J by 4 bases, with 10 bases between the two germline ends. CDR3 length equals 15 residues. Germline lookup yields CDR1 SGHKS and CDR2 YYEKEE (reference sequence). Assay used: immunoSEQ multiplex PCR; TCRdb lists only in-frame clones, some missing. The table shows some 350,000 clones, with about nine tenths occurring only once. This clonotype originated in a woman aged 45-65 years with COVID-19, enrolled during active disease. The source material was peripheral blood. J is TRBJ2-2 and V is TRBV5-5; unclear D gene. CDR3: CASSLGHQTTGELFF. In DNA, the CDR3 is TGTGCCAGCAGCTTGGGACACCAAACCACCGGGGAGCTGTTTTTT.